The source of this T cell receptor beta chain is a study of T cells in Graves' hyperthyroidism and ophthalmopathy. As for the study in general: Once the initial diagnosis was made, peripheral blood was obtained before any treatment. Regarding the study as a whole: Most expanded thyroid clonotypes above 0.001 recurred in blood. Before onset, ophthalmopathy was predicted by the model a median roughly 6.8 months earlier.

Concerning this clonotype itself: Its antigen is undetermined.

The CDR3 is made up of 13 amino acids. CDR1 is LNHDA, CDR2 SQIVND, per germline (reference sequence). Losses at the gene ends were 4 bases for V and 6 bases for J; bases not matched to a gene: 3. RNA transcripts yielded amplified TCR beta CDR3 regions. First-round RT-PCR with HTBI primers amplified the TCR CDR3 region. Via MiXCR, TCRdb re-called the multiplex PCR reads, giving one row per CDR3 protein. The table includes roughly 660,000 distinct CDR3 sequences, 15% to 20% detected once. The chain has TRBV19 and TRBJ1-5; 7 bases fit TRBD1. Sequenced sample: blood. The sequence was collected from a man aged 50 or older with Graves' hyperthyroidism. As DNA, the CDR3 is TGTGCCAGTAGTAAGGCAGGGGGTCAGCCCCAGCATTTT. Protein product: CASSKAGGQPQHF.